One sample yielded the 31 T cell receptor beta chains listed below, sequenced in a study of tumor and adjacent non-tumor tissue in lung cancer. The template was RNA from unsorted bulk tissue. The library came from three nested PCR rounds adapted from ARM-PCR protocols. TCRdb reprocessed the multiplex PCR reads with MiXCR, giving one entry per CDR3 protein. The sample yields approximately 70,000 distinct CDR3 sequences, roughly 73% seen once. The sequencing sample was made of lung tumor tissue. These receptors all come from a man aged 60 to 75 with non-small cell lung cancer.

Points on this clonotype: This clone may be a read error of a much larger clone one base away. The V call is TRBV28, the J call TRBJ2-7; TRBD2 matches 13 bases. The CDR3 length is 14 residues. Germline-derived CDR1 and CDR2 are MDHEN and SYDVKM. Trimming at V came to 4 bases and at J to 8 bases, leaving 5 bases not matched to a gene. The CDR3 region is CASSSGLAGYKQYF. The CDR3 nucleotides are TGTGCCAGCAGTTCGGGACTAGCGGGATACAAGCAGTACTTC. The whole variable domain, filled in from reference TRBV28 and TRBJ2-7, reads DVKVTQSSRYLVKRTGEKVFLECVQDMDHENMFWYRQDPGLGLRLIYFSYDVKMKEKGDIPEGYSVSREKKERFSLILESASTNQTSMYLCASSSGLAGYKQYFGPGTRLTVT.

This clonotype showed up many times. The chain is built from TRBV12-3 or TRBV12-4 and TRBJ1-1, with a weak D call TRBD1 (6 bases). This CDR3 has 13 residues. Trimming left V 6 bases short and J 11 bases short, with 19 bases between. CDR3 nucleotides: TGTGCCAGCAGGGTTAACTTAAGGGGGGGGGCTTTCTTT. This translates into CASRVNLRGGAFF.

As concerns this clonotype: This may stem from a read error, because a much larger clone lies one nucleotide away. This CDR3 is CAWSVVRTDNNQPQHF. CDR3 in DNA: TGTGCCTGGAGTGTAGTTCGGACAGACAACAATCAGCCCCAGCATTTT. V and J are TRBV30 and TRBJ1-5, with D possibly being TRBD1 (6 bases). Trimming took 0 bases from V and 3 from J, leaving 15 bases between them. Germline-derived CDR1 and CDR2 are GTSNPN and SVGIG (reference sequence). The CDR3 runs to 16 residues.

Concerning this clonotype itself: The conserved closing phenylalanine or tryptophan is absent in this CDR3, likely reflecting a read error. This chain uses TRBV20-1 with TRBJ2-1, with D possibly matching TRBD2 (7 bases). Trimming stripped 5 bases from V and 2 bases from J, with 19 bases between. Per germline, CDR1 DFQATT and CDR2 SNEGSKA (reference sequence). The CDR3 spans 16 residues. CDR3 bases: TGCAGTGCTCCCTCTCGTGGGAGGGGGACCTACAATGAGCAGTTCCTC. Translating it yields CSAPSRGRGTYNEQFL.

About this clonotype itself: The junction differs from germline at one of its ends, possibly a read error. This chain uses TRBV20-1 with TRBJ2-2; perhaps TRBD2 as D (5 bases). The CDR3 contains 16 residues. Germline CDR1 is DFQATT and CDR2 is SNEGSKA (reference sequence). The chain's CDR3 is CSATLARGPETGELFF. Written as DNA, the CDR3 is TGCAGTGCTACTTTAGCGCGAGGGCCGGAAACCGGGGAGTTGTTTTTT.

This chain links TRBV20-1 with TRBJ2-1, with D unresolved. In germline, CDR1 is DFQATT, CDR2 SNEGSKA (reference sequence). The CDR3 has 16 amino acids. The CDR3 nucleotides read TGCACTGTTAGATGTGGAGCCTCGAGCTCCTACAATGAGCAGTTCTTC. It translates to CTVRCGASSSYNEQFF.

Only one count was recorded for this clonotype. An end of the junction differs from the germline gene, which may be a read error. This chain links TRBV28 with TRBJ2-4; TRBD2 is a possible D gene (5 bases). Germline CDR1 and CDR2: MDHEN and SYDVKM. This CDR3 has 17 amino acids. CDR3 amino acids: CASSSRRSGLAKNIKYF. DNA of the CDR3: TGTGCCAGCAGTTCTCGTCGAAGTGGGCTAGCCAAAAACATTAAGTACTTC.

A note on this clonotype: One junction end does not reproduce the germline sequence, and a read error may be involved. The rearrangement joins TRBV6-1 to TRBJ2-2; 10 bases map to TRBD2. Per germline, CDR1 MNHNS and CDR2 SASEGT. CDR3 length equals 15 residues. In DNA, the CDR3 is TGTGCCAGTAGTGATAGCGGGAGGATCGGCGGGGAGCTGTTTTTT. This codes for CASSDSGRIGGELFF.

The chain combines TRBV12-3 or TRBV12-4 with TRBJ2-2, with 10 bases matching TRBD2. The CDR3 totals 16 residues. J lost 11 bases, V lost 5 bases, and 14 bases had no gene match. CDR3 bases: TGTGCCAGCAGTCTATCTAGCGGGAGTATACCCAGTGAGCTGTTTTTT. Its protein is CASSLSSGSIPSELFF.

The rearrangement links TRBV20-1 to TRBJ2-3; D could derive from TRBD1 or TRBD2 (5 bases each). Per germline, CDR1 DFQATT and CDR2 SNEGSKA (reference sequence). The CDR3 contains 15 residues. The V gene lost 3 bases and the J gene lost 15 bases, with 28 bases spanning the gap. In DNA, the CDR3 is TGCAGTGCTAGGGGACCTCCTAAATGGGCAGATAGGCACTATTTT. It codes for CSARGPPKWADRHYF.

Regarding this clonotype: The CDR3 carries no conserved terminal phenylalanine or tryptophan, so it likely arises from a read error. CDR3 DNA: TGTGCCAGCAGCCGAGCTACTGGTCGCATAGATACGCAGTATTTG. Its translation: CASSRATGRIDTQYL. This sequence joins TRBV6-5 and TRBJ2-3; D gene uncertain. The CDR3 is 15 amino acids. Germline V CDR1 and CDR2: MNHEY, SVGAGI. The V end lost 6 bases, the J end lost 5 bases, and 18 bases lay between the germline ends.

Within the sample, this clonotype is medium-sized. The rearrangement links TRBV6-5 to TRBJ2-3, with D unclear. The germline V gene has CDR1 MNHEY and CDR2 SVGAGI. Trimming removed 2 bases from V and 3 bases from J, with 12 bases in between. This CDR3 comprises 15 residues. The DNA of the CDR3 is TGTGCCAGCAGTTACGACGGCCTCAGGACAGATACGCAGTATTTT. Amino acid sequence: CASSYDGLRTDTQYF.

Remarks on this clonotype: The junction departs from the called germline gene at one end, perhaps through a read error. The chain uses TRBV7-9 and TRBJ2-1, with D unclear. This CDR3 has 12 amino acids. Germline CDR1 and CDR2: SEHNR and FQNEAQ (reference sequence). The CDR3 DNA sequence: TGTGCCAGCAGGTACCTAGTCTATGAGCAGTCCTTC. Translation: CASRYLVYEQSF.

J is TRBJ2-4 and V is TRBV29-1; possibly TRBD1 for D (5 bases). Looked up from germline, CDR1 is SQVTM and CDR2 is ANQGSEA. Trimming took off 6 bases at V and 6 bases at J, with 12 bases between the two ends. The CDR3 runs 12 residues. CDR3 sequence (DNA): TGCAGCGTAGGGGTGTGGGGAAACATTCAGTACTTC. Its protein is CSVGVWGNIQYF.

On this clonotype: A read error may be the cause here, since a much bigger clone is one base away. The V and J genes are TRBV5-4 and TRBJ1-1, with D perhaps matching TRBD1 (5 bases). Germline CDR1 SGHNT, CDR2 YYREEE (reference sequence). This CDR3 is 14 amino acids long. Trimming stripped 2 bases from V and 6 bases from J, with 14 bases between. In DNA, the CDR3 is TGTGCCAGCAGCTTTGACGGTGTAGGGGCTGAAGCTTTCTTT. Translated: CASSFDGVGAEAFF.

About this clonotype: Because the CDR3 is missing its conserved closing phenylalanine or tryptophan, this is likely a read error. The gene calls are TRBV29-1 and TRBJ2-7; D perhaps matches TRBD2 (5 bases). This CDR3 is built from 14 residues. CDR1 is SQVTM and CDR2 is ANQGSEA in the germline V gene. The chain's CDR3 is CSVYGEVSSFEQYL. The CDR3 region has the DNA TGCAGCGTCTACGGGGAAGTATCTTCCTTCGAGCAGTACCTC.

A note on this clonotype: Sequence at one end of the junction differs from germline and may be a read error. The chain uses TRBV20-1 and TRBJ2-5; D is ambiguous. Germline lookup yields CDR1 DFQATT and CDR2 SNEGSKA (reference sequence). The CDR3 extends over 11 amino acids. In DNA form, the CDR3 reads TGCAGTGCTAGCGACCAAGAGAACCAGTACTTC. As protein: CSASDQENQYF.

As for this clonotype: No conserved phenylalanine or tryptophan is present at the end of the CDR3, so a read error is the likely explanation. The CDR3 DNA reads as TGTGCCAGCAGCTACCGAGCACAGGGGAAATTTGGGTACACCTTA. It specifies CASSYRAQGKFGYTL. The V gene is TRBV13, the J gene TRBJ1-2; 7 bases agree with TRBD1. Trimming cost V 4 bases and J 11 bases; bases outside gene matches: 16. The germline V gene has CDR1 PRHDT and CDR2 FYEKMQ (reference sequence). This CDR3 has 15 amino acids.

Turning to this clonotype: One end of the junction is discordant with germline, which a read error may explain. The CDR3 DNA is TGTGCCAACAGTGAGACTAACATTAACGAGCAGTACTTC. Protein product: CANSETNINEQYF. V and J are TRBV6-1 and TRBJ2-7; the D gene is possibly TRBD2 (5 bases). The CDR3 loop spans 13 amino acids. Looked up from germline, CDR1 is MNHNS and CDR2 is SASEGT.

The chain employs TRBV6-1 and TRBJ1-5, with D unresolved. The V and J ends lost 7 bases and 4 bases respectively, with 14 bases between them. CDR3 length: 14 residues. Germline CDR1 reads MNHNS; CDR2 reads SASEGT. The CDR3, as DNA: TGTGCCAGCACCCAGTGGTATAGTAATCAGCCCCAGCATTTT. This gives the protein CASTQWYSNQPQHF.

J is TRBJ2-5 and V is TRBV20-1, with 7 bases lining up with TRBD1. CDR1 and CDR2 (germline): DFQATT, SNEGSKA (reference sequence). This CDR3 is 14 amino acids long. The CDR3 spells CSVRARGSQETQYF. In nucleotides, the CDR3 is TGCAGCGTTAGAGCCAGGGGGTCCCAAGAGACCCAGTACTTC.

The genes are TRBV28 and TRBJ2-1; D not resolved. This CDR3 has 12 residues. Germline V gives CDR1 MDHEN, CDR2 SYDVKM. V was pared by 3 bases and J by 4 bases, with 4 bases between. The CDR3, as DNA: TGTGCCAGCAGTTTTCGATACAATGAGCAGTTCTTC. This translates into CASSFRYNEQFF.

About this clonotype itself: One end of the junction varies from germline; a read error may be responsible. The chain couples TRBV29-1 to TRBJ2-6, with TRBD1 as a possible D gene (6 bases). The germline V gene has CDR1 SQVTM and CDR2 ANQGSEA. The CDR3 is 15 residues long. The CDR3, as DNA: TGTAGCGTTGAATTGGCAGGGGCTGTGGCCAACGTCCTGACTTTC. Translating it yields CSVELAGAVANVLTF.

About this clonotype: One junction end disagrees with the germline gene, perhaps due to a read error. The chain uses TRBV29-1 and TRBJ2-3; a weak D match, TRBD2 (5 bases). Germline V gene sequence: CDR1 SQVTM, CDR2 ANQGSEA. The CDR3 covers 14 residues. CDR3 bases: TGCAGCGTTTTCATGCCTAGCCGATCAGATACGCATTATTTT. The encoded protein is CSVFMPSRSDTHYF.

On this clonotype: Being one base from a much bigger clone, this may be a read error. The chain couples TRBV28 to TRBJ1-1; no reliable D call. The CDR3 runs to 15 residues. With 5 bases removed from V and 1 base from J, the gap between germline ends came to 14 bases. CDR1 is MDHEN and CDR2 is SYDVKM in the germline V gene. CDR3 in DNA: TGTGCCAGCAGTCCTGGACGGGCGAGGAACACTGAAGCTTTCTTT. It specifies CASSPGRARNTEAFF.

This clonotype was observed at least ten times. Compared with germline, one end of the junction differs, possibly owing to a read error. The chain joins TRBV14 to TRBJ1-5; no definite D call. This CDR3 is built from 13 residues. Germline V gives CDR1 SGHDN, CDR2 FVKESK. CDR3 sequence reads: CASSQGSNRPQHF. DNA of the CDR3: TGTGCCAGCAGCCAAGGTTCGAATCGGCCCCAGCATTTT.

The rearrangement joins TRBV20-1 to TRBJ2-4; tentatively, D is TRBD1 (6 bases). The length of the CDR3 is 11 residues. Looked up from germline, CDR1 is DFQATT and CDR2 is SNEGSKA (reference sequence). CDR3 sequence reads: CNTAQGNIQYF. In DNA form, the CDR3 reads TGCAATACTGCTCAGGGGAACATTCAGTACTTC.

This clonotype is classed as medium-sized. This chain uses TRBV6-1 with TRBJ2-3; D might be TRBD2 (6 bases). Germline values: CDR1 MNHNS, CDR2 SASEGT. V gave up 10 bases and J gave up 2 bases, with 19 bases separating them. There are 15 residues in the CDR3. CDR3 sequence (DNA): TGTGCCACCTCAGGTGCGGGAACCCACACAGATACGCAGTATTTT. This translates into CATSGAGTHTDTQYF.

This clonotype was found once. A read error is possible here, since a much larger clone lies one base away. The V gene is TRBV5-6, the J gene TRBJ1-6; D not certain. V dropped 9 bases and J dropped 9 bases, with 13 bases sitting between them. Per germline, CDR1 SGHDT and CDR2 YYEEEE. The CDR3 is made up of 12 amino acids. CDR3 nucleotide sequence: TGTGCCAACAGAGTGGGTATTTCACCCCTCCACTTT. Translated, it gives CANRVGISPLHF.

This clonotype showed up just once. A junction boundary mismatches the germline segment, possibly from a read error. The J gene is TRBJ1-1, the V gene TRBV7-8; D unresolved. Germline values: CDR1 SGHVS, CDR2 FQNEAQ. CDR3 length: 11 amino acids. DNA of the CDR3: TGTGCCAGCAGCCAGGTGTGGGAGCCTCTCTTT. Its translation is CASSQVWEPLF.

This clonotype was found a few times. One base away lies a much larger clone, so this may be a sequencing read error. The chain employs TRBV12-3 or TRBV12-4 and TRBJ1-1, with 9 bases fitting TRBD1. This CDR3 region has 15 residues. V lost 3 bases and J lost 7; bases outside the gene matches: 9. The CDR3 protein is CASSFGQGWGIEAFF. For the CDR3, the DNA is TGTGCCAGCAGTTTCGGACAGGGGTGGGGCATTGAAGCTTTCTTT.